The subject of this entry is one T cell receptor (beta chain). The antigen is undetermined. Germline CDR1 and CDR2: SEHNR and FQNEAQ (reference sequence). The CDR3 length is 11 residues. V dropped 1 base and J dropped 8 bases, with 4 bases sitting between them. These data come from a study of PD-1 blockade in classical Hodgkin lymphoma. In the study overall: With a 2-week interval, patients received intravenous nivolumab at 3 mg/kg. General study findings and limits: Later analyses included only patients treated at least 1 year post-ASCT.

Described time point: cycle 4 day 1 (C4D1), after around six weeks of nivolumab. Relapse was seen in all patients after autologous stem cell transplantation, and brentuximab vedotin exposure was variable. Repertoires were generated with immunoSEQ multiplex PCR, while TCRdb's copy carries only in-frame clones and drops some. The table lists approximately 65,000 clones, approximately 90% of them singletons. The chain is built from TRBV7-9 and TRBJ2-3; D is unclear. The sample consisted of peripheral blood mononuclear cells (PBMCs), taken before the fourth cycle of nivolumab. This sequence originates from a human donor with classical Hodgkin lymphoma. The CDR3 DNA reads TGTGCCAGCAGCTTAGGCGCTACGCAGTATTTT. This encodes CASSLGATQYF.